This is a list of T cell receptor beta chains from one sample in a study of cytotoxic CD8 clonotypes in ibrutinib-treated CLL. Here immunoSEQ multiplex PCR was the method, and the copy in TCRdb shows in-frame clones only, minus some. The sample holds tens of thousands of clones; roughly 72% are singletons and the top ten take roughly a tenth. The specimen was PBMCs, collected at disease progression, from a patient treated with ibrutinib. Receptor source: a human donor with chronic lymphocytic leukemia. Both conserved end residues are part of each CDR3. Fields, in order: V gene, clone size, D gene, J gene, CDR3 DNA, CDR3 protein. The D gene is left open where the match is weak. The size of a clone is reported for some rows only, either as once, few or many, or as a class for expanded clones.

>TRBV2|-|TRBD2|TRBJ2-2
TGTGCCAGCTTGGACGGGAGGGTCACCGGGGAGCTGTTTTTT
CASLDGRVTGELFF
>TRBV7-2|-|-|TRBJ1-6
TGTGCCAGCACGGTACCAGGGAACTATAATTCACCCCTCCACTTT
CASTVPGNYNSPLHF
>TRBV7-9|-|-|TRBJ2-5
TGTGCCAGCAGCGTAACTCTAGGGGGGGGCCAAGAGACCCAGTACTTC
CASSVTLGGGQETQYF
>TRBV30|-|-|TRBJ1-1
TGTGCCTGGAGCCACATCCGGGGGAGCACTGAAGCTTTCTTT
CAWSHIRGSTEAFF
>TRBV19|-|TRBD1|TRBJ2-2
TGTGCCAGTAGTGCTTCAGACAGGGGGCCCGGGGAGCTGTTTTTT
CASSASDRGPGELFF
>TRBV10-3|-|TRBD1|TRBJ1-2
TGTGCCATCACGGGACAGCAGGGGATAGGCTACACCTTC
CAITGQQGIGYTF
>TRBV25-1|-|-|TRBJ1-4
TGTGCCAGCAGTGATGAAAAACTGTTTTTT
CASSDEKLFF
>TRBV5-1|-|-|TRBJ2-5
TGCGCCAGCAGGGGGGGAAAAGAGACCCAGTACTTC
CASRGGKETQYF
>TRBV9|-|TRBD2|TRBJ2-1
TGTGCCAGCAGCGAAGGGATAGGGACTAGCGGGGGATCCTACAATGAGCAGTTCTTC
CASSEGIGTSGGSYNEQFF
>TRBV7-8|-|-|TRBJ2-2
TGTGCCAGCAGCTTGCCCGACAGCCCCGGGGAGCTGTTTTTT
CASSLPDSPGELFF
>TRBV25-1|-|TRBD1|TRBJ1-5
TGTGCCAGCAGCGGGACAGGGGGACAGCCCCAGCATTTT
CASSGTGGQPQHF
>TRBV2|-|-|TRBJ2-3
TGTGCCACCACGCCCCGACAGCCCACAGATACGCAGTATTTT
CATTPRQPTDTQYF
>TRBV7-8|-|TRBD2|TRBJ2-2
TGTGCCAGCAGCACCTCACTAGCGGGAGGATTCGGGGAGCTGTTTTTT
CASSTSLAGGFGELFF
>TRBV6-1|few|-|TRBJ2-3
TGTGCCAGCATCGGGGCGGGGCCTAGCACAGATACGCAGTATTTT
CASIGAGPSTDTQYF
>TRBV28|-|-|TRBJ1-3
TGTGCCAGCAGTTTTGGCGGGACCCCCTCTGGAAACACCATATATTTT
CASSFGGTPSGNTIYF
>TRBV5-1|-|TRBD1|TRBJ1-2
TGCGCCAGCAGCTTGGGACAGGGGACCTATGGCTACACCTTC
CASSLGQGTYGYTF
>TRBV19|once|TRBD2|TRBJ2-7
TGTGCCAGTAGCACCGGGACTAGCGGGAGATTTTACGAGCAGTACTTC
CASSTGTSGRFYEQYF
>TRBV19|-|-|TRBJ1-2
TGTGCCAGTAGTTGGACGGACTATGGCTACACCTTC
CASSWTDYGYTF
>TRBV5-8|-|-|TRBJ2-2
TGTGCCAGCAACTGGCGTGGGGCCGGGGAGCTGTTTTTT
CASNWRGAGELFF
>TRBV9|-|-|TRBJ2-2
TGTGCCAGCAGCGTAGCTACGGCACCCGGGGAGCTGTTTTTT
CASSVATAPGELFF
>TRBV4-1|-|TRBD1|TRBJ1-2
TGCGCCAGCAGCCCGGGACAGGGGGCGCGGGGCTACACCTTC
CASSPGQGARGYTF
>TRBV25-1|-|TRBD2|TRBJ2-7
TGTGCCAGCTCCCCCACTAGCGCCCGCTCCTACGAGCAGTACTTC
CASSPTSARSYEQYF
>TRBV10-2|-|-|TRBJ2-5
TGCGCCAGCCGGGTAGGCGGTAAAGAGACCCAGTACTTC
CASRVGGKETQYF
>TRBV9|-|-|TRBJ1-3
TGTGCCAGCAGCGTATCGCAGGTAGACACCATATATTTT
CASSVSQVDTIYF
>TRBV2|once|-|TRBJ2-1
TGTGCCAGCAGTCGTTCACTGAGTCAAAATGAGCAGTTCTTC
CASSRSLSQNEQFF
>TRBV5-1|-|TRBD1|TRBJ1-4
TGCGCCAGCAGCCCGGGACAGATGAATGAAAAACTGTTTTTT
CASSPGQMNEKLFF
>TRBV7-9|medium-sized|-|TRBJ1-6
TGTGCCAGCTCCGACAGCGTCAATTCACCCCTCCACTTT
CASSDSVNSPLHF
>TRBV7-9|-|-|TRBJ2-2
TGTGCCAGCAGCTTGGGCGGTACCGGGGAGCTGTTTTTT
CASSLGGTGELFF
>TRBV5-1|-|-|TRBJ2-2
TGCGCCAGCAGCTTGCGAAGCAGGGATGGCACCGGGGAGCTGTTTTTT
CASSLRSRDGTGELFF
>TRBV10-1|-|TRBD2|TRBJ2-2
TGCGCCAGCAGCCCTCGGACAGGGACTAGCGGGAGGGCCGGGACCGGGGAGCTGTTTTTT
CASSPRTGTSGRAGTGELFF
>TRBV29-1|-|TRBD1|TRBJ1-2
TGCAGCGTTGAAGAGGCAGGGGGCAAGGGCTACACCTTC
CSVEEAGGKGYTF
>TRBV2|-|-|TRBJ2-7
TGTGCCAGCAGTGTTTGGTTAGCCCTCTCCTACGAGCAGTACTTC
CASSVWLALSYEQYF
>TRBV28|-|-|TRBJ1-4
TGTGCCAGCAGGACAGGACCCCGGCGGGTTAATGAAAAACTGTTTTTT
CASRTGPRRVNEKLFF
>TRBV9|-|TRBD1|TRBJ1-1
TGTGCCAGCAGCGCCTCCAGGGGGCGACCTACTGAAGCTTTCTTT
CASSASRGRPTEAFF
>TRBV28|-|TRBD2|TRBJ2-3
TGTGCCAGCGGTTCGGGAGGGCCAACAGATACGCAGTATTTT
CASGSGGPTDTQYF
>TRBV5-1|-|-|TRBJ2-1
TGCGCCAGCAGCTCTCCGGGCGGGGACAATGAGCAGTTCTTC
CASSSPGGDNEQFF
>TRBV10-3|once|-|TRBJ1-2
TGTGCCATCAGGGTAACTGGTGAGCGTGGCTACACCTTC
CAIRVTGERGYTF
>TRBV7-9|few|-|TRBJ1-2
TGTGCCAGCAGCTCGCGGACGGTAGCTAACTATGGCTACACCTTC
CASSSRTVANYGYTF
>TRBV15|-|TRBD1|TRBJ1-2
TGTGCCACCAGCAGACAGACCCGGACAGGGAGTTTTGCTAACTATGGCTACACCTTC
CATSRQTRTGSFANYGYTF
>TRBV5-1|few|-|TRBJ2-7
TGCGCCAGCAGCTTGCCTGCGGACGAGCAGTACTTC
CASSLPADEQYF
>TRBV19|large|-|TRBJ1-1
TGTGCCAGTAGTATTGGGATTGGGAACACTGAAGCTTTCTTT
CASSIGIGNTEAFF
>TRBV9|-|-|TRBJ1-3
TGTGCCAGCAGCGCCCAAGAGGGCTCTGGAAACACCATATATTTT
CASSAQEGSGNTIYF
>TRBV30|-|-|TRBJ1-3
TGTGCCTGGGCTCAGGGGAGCTCTGGAAACACCATATATTTT
CAWAQGSSGNTIYF
>TRBV5-4|once|-|TRBJ2-1
TGTGCCAGCAAGTTCGAGGATGAGCAGTTCTTC
CASKFEDEQFF